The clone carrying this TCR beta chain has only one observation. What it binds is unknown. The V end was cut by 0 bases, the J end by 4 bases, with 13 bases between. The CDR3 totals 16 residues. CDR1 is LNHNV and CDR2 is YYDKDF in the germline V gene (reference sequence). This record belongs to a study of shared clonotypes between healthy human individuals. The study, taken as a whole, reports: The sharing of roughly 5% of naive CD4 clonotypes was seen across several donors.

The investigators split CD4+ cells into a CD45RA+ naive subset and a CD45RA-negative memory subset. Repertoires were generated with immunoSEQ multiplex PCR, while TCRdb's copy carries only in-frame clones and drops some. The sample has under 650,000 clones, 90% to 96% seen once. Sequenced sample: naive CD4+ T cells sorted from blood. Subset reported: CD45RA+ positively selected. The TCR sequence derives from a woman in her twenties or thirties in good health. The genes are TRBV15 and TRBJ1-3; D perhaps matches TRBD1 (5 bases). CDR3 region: CATSRDPGTGGNTIYF. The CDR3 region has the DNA TGTGCCACCAGCAGAGATCCGGGGACGGGAGGAAACACCATATATTTT.